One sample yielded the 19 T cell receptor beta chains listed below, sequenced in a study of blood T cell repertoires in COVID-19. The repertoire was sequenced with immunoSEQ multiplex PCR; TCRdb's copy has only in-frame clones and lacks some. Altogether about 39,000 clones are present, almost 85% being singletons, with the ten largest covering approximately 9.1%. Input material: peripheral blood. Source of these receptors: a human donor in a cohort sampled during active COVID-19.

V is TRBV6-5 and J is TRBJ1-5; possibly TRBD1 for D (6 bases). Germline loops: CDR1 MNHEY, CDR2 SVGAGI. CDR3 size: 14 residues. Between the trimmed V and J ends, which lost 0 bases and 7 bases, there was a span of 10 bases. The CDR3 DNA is TGTGCCAGCAGTTACTCTGCAGGGGTCCAGCCCCAGCATTTT. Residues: CASSYSAGVQPQHF.

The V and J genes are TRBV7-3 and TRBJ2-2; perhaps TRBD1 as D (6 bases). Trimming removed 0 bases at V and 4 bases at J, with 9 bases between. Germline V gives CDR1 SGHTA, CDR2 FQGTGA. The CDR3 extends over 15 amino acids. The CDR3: CASSLTQGITGELFF. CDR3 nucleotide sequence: TGTGCCAGCAGCTTAACGCAGGGGATCACCGGGGAGCTGTTTTTT.

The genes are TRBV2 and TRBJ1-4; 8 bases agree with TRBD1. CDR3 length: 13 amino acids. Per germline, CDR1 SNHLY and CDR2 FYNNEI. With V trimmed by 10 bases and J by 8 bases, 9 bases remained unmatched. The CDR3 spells CATSTGAREKLFF. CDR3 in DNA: TGTGCCACCTCGACAGGGGCCCGAGAAAAACTGTTTTTT.

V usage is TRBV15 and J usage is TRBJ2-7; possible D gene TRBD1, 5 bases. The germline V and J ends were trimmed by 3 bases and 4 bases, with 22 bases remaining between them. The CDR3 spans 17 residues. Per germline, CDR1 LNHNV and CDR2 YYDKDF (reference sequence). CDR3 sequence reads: CATSRDGPLGRAYEQYF. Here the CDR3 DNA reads TGTGCCACCAGCAGGGACGGACCTCTTGGCAGGGCTTACGAGCAGTACTTC. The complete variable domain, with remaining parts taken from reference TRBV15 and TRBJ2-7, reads DAMVIQNPRYQVTQFGKPVTLSCSQTLNHNVMYWYQQKSSQAPKLLFHYYDKDFNNEADTPDNFQSRRPNTSFCFLDIRSPGLGDTAMYLCATSRDGPLGRAYEQYFGPGTRLTVT.

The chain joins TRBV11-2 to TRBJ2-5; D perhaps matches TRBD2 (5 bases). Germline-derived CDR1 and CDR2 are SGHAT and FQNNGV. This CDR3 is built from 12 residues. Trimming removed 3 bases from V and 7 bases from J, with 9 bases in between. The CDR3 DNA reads TGTGCCAGCAGCTTTCAGCGGTCGACCCAGTACTTC. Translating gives CASSFQRSTQYF.

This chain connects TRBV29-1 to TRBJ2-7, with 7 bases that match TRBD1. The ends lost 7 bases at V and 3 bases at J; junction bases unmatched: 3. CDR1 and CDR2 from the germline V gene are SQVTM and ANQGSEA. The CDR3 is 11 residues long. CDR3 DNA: TGCAGCGGGGGGACAGTCTACGAGCAGTACTTC. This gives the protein CSGGTVYEQYF.

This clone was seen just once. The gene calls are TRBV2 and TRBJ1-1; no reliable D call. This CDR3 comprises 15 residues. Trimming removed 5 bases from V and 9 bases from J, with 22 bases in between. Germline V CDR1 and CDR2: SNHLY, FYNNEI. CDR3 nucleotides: TGTGCCAGCAGTCAAGGAGACGCACGTAGGGAGAAAGCTTTCTTT. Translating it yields CASSQGDARREKAFF.

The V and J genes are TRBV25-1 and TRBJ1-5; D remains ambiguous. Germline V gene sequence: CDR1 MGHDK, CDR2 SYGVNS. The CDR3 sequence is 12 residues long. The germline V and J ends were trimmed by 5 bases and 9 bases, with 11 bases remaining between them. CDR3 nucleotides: TGTGCCAGCAGTACCTTCGGCGGGCCCCAGCATTTT. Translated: CASSTFGGPQHF.

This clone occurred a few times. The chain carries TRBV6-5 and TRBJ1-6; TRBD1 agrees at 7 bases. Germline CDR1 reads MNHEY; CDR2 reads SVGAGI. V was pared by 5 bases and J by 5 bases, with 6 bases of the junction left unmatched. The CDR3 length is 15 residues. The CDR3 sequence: CASSLGTANNSPLHF. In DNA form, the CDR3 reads TGTGCCAGCAGTCTTGGGACAGCCAATAATTCACCCCTCCACTTT.

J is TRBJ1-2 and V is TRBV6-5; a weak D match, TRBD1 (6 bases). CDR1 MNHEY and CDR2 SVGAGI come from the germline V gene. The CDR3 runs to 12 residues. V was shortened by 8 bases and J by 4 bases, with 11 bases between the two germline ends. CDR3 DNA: TGTGCCAGCGAGGGGGATCGCTATGGCTACACCTTC. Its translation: CASEGDRYGYTF.

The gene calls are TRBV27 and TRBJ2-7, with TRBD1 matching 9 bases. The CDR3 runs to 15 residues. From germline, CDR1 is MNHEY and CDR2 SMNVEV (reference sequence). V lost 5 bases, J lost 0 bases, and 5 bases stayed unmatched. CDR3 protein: CASSPGQGRSYEQYF. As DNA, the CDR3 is TGTGCCAGCAGTCCCGGACAGGGGCGCTCCTACGAGCAGTACTTC.

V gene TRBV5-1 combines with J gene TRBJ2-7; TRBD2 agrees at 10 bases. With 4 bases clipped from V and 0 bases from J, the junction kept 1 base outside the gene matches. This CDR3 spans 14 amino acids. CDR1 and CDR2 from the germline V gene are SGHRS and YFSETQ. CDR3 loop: CASSASGSSYEQYF. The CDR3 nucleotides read TGCGCCAGCAGCGCTAGCGGGAGCTCCTACGAGCAGTACTTC.

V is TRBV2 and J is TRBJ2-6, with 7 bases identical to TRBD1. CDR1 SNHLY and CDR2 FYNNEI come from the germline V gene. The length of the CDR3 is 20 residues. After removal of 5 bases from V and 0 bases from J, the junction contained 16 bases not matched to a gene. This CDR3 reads CASSFASGQAKFSGANVLTF. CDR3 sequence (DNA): TGTGCCAGCAGTTTTGCTTCCGGACAGGCAAAATTCTCTGGGGCCAACGTCCTGACTTTC.

The CDR3 coding sequence is TGTGCCAGCAGCATTGGACAGGGTAATCAGCCCCAGCATTTT. As protein: CASSIGQGNQPQHF. V gene TRBV7-6 combines with J gene TRBJ1-5; 8 nucleotides agree with TRBD1. Unmatched junction bases numbered 4, after V lost 5 bases and J lost 4 bases. Germline CDR1 and CDR2: SGHVS and FNYEAQ. The CDR3 consists of 14 residues.

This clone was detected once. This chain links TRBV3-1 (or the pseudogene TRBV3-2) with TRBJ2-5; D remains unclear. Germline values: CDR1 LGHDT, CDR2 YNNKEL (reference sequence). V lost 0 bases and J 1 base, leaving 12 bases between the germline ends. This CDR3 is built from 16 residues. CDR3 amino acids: CASSQDLRLSQETQYF. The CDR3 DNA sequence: TGTGCCAGCAGCCAAGACCTCAGGCTCTCCCAAGAGACCCAGTACTTC.

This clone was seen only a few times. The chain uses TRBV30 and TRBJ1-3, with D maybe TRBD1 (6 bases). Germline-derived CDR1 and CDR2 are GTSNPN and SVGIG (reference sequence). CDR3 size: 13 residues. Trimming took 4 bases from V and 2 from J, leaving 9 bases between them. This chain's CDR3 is CAWNGQTGNTIYF. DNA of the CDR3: TGTGCCTGGAATGGACAGACTGGAAACACCATATATTTT.

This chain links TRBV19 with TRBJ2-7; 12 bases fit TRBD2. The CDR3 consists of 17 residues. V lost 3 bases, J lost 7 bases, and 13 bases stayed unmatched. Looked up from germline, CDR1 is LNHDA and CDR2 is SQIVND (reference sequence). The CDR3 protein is CASSMRFASGRVREQYF. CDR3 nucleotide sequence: TGTGCCAGTAGTATGAGGTTCGCTAGCGGGAGGGTGCGAGAGCAGTACTTC.

The CDR3 here is CASSPEGAYGYTF. CDR3 in DNA: TGTGCCAGCAGCCCCGAGGGGGCGTATGGCTACACCTTC. The chain uses TRBV5-4 and TRBJ1-2, with TRBD1 matching 7 bases. J gave up 5 bases and V 4 bases, and 5 bases lay outside the gene matches. Germline V CDR1 and CDR2: SGHNT, YYREEE (reference sequence). The CDR3 runs to 13 residues.

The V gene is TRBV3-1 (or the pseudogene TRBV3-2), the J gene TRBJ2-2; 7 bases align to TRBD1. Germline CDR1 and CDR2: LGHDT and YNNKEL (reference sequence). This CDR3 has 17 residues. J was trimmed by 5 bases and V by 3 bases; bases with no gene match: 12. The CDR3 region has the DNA TGTGCCAGCAGCCAGCCACTTACAGGGGACCCAACCGGGGAGCTGTTTTTT. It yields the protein CASSQPLTGDPTGELFF.